The entry below gives a single TCR beta chain sequence along with its context. No antigen is known for it. No clone much larger than this one lies a single base away; base qualities are absent. The sample originates from a study of beta chain features in type 1 diabetes (dated by TCRdb to the late 2010s). Regarding the study in general: Mean age, gender distribution, total cell number and subset yield did not differ between patients and healthy donors. A total of under 140,000,000 sorted cells were examined across all samples, and the number of cells per subset was strongly correlated with RNA yield. In the study, TCRB repertoires of sorted circulating CD4+ T cell subsets from recently diagnosed type 1 diabetes patients were compared with those of matched healthy donors. Regulatory and stem cell-like memory subsets were obtained from only 8 patients and roughly eight healthy donors, while naive and central memory subsets were obtained from all 30 or so donors. The study at large found these results: Naive, central memory and regulatory TCRB repertoires appeared to be more alike among patients than among healthy donors. Because small numbers of individuals were included in the HLA sub-analyses, any influence of HLA type on TCRB rearrangement was left unresolved. PCR might favor shorter templates, but patient and control samples were amplified and corrected together, so any skew would affect both groups equally. Because cDNA was sequenced instead of genomic DNA, highly expressing activated cells could be over-represented, though the groups showed no difference in activation or CD3 levels. Fewer insertions and more nucleotide deletions at VDJ recombination sites were observed in patients with type 1 diabetes, implying thymic rearrangement abnormalities. Type 1 diabetes patients showed a moderate but significant shortening of TCRB CDR3 length in all four CD4+ subsets.

The High Capacity cDNA Reverse Transcription Kit was used to reverse transcribe all of the isolated RNA, meaning that expressed TCRB transcripts were what got sequenced. Deep immunoSEQ sequencing was performed on naive, central memory and regulatory T cell samples, with an average of about 3.6 million total reads per sample. Sorted cells were lysed in RLT buffer, and RNA was extracted using DNase-treated RNeasy Micro or Mini kits according to cell number. Each cell subset was processed separately to prevent cross-contamination, with patient and healthy donor samples processed together. The immunoSEQ multiplex PCR was used to amplify TCRB sequences from cDNA, yielding 87-bp fragments that span the CDR3 region. Sequencing of the amplicons was done on the Illumina HiSeq platform. The authors processed their data as follows. PCR bias was computationally corrected using synthetic template baselines, reads within Hamming distance 2 were collapsed, and singletons that could not be merged were discarded. Reads were aligned against IMGT so that V, D and J genes, CDR3 length and insertions or deletions at six rearrangement sites could be assigned. Within each subset, clonotype counts were normalized to the number of sorted cells before true diversity and Gini coefficients were calculated with the tcR R package. The overlap coefficient, calculated on TCRB nucleotide sequences, was used to quantify repertoire sharing. TCRdb limited this immuneACCESS table to in-frame rearrangements with V and J called. A share of clones is missing; checked studies link under half to unresolved V genes, and the rest is unexplained. V and J calls and clone size are those listed in that table; D and trimming were worked out from the DNA. The sample table contains approximately 170,000 clones; only one count was recorded for roughly 8% of them. 0.5% of the sample goes to the ten largest clones.

For this chain, trimming is 2 bases at the V end and 3 bases at the J end, and the number of junction bases without a gene match is 6. CDR1 KGHSH and CDR2 LQKENI are derived from the germline V gene. Reading from cysteine to phenylalanine, the CDR3 counts 15 amino acids. Only the CDR3 region is kept as DNA, spanning 45 bases read in frame from base 1. Each donor gave one peripheral blood draw, averaging roughly 120 mL, which was collected into heparinised tubes. Using a panel that included CD45RO, CCR7, CD25, CD127, CD95 and CD27, naive, central memory, regulatory and stem cell-like memory CD4+ T cells were sorted on a BD FACSAria II. Purity was above 95% for every sorted population. PBMCs were isolated right away by Lymphoprep density gradient centrifugation and were stained directly, without culture. So that batch effects would be minimized, each experiment stained and sorted samples in pairs, pairing one healthy donor with one patient.

The sample was central memory CD4+ T cells from blood. The receptor's source is a man between 18 and 29 years old with type 1 diabetes. This receptor chain uses TRBV18 and TRBJ2-7; 8 nucleotides in the junction match TRBD1. The CDR3 loop reads CASSPTGQGGYEQYF. The nucleotide sequence reads TGTGCCAGCTCACCAACAGGACAGGGAGGCTACGAGCAGTACTTC.